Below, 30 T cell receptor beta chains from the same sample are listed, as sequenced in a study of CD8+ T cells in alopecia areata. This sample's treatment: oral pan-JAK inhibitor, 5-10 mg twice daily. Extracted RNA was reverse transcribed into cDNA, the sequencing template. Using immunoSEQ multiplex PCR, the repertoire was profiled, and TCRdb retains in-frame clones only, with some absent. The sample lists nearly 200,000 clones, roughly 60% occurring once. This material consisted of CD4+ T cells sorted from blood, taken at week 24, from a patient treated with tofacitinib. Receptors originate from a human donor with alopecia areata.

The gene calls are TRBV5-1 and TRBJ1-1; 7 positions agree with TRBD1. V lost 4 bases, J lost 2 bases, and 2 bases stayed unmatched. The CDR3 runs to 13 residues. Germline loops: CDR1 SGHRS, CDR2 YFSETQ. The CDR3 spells CASSEGANTEAFF. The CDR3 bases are TGCGCCAGCAGCGAGGGGGCAAACACTGAAGCTTTCTTT.

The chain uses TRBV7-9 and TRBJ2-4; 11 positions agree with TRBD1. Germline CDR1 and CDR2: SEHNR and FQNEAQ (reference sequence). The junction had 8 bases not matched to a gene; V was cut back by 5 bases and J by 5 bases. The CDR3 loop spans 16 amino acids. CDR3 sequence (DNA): TGTGCCAGCAGCCATTGGACAGGGGGCTCAGAAAACATTCAGTACTTC. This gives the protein CASSHWTGGSENIQYF.

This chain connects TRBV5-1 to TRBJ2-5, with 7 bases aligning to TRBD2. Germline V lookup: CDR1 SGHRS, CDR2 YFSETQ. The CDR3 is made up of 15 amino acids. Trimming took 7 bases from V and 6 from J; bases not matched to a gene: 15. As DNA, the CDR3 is TGCGCCAGCGGGCCCGGACTAGACGTTGCAAAGACCCAGTACTTC. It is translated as CASGPGLDVAKTQYF.

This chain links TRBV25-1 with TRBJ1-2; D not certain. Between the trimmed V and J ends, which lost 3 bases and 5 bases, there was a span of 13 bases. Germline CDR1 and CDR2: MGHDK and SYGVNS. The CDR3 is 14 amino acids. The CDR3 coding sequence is TGTGCCAGCAGTGAGAGGGTAGAGATGTATGGCTACACCTTC. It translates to CASSERVEMYGYTF.

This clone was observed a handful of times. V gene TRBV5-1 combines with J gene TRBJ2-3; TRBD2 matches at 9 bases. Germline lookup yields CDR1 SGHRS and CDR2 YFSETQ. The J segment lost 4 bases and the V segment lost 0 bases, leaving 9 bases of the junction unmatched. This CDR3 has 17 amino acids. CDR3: CASSLATAGGGADTQYF. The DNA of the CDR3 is TGCGCCAGCAGCTTGGCCACAGCGGGAGGTGGCGCAGATACGCAGTATTTT. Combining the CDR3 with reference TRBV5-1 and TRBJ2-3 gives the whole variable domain KAGVTQTPRYLIKTRGQQVTLSCSPISGHRSVSWYQQTPGQGLQFLFEYFSETQRNKGNFPGRFSGRQFSNSRSEMNVSTLELGDSALYLCASSLATAGGGADTQYFGPGTRLTVL.

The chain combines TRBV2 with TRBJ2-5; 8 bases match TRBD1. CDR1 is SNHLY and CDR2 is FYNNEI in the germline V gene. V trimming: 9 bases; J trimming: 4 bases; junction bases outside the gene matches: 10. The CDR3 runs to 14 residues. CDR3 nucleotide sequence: TGTGCCAGTAACCAACAGGGGGTTGGAGAGACCCAGTACTTC. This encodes CASNQQGVGETQYF.

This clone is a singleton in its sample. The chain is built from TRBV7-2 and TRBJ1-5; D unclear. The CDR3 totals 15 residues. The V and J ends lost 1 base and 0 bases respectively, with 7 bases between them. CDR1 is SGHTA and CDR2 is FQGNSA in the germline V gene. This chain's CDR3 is CASSLVQDSNQPQHF. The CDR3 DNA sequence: TGTGCCAGCAGCTTAGTCCAGGATAGCAATCAGCCCCAGCATTTT.

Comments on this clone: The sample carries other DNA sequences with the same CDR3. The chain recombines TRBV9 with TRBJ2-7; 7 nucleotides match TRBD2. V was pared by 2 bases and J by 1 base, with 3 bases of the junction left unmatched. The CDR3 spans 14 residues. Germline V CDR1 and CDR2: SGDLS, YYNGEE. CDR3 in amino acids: CASSVLAGSYEQYF. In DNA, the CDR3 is TGTGCCAGCAGCGTGTTAGCGGGTTCCTACGAGCAGTACTTC.

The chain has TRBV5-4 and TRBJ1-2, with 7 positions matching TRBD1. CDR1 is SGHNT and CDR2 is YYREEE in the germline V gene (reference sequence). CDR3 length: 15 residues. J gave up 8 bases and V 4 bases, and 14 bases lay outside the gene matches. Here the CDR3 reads CASSQRGGDRRGYTF. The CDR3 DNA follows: TGTGCCAGCAGCCAACGTGGTGGGGACAGAAGAGGCTACACCTTC.

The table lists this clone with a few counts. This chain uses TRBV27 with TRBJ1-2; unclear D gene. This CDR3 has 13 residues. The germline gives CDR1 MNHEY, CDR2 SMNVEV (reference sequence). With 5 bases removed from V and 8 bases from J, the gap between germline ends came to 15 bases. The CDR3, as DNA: TGTGCCAGCAGTCCCCGAGGGTCCGGGGGCTACACCTTC. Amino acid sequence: CASSPRGSGGYTF.

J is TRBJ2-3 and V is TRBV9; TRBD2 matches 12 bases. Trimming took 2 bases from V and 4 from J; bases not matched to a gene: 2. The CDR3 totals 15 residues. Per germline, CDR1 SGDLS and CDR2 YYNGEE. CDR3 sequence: CASSVTSGSADTQYF. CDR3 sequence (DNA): TGTGCCAGCAGCGTGACTAGCGGGAGTGCAGATACGCAGTATTTT.

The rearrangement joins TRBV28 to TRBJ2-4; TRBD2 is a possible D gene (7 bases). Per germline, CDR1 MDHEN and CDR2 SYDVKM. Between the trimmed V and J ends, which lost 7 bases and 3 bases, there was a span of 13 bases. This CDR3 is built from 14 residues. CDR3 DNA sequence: TGTGCCAGCACCAGAGGGGGGGGCAAAAACATTCAGTACTTC. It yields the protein CASTRGGGKNIQYF.

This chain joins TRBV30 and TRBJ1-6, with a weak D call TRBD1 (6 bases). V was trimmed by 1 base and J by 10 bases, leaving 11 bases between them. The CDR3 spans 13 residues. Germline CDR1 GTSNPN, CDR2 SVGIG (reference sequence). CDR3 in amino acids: CAWSAQGGSPLHF. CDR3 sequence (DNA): TGTGCCTGGAGTGCACAGGGAGGATCACCCCTCCACTTT.

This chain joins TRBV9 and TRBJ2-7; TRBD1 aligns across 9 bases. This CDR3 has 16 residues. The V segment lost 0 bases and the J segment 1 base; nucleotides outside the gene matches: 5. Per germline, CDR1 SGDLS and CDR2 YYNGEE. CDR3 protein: CASSVEGTGQSYEQYF. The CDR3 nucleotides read TGTGCCAGCAGCGTAGAAGGGACAGGGCAATCCTACGAGCAGTACTTC. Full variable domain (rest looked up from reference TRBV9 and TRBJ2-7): DSGVTQTPKHLITATGQRVTLRCSPRSGDLSVYWYQQSLDQGLQFLIQYYNGEERAKGNILERFSAQQFPDLHSELNLSSLELGDSALYFCASSVEGTGQSYEQYFGPGTRLTVT.

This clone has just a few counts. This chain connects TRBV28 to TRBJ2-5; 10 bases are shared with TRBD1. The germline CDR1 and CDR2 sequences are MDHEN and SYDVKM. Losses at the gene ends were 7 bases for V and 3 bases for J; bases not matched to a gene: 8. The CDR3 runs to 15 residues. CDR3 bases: TGTGCCAGCAACCCAGCGGGGACAGGGGAAGAGACCCAGTACTTC. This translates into CASNPAGTGEETQYF.

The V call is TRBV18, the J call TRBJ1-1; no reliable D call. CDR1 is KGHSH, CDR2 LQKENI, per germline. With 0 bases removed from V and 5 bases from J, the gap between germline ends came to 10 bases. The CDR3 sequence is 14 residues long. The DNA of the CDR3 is TGTGCCAGCTCACCACCGATGGGCGGGACTGAAGCTTTCTTT. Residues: CASSPPMGGTEAFF.

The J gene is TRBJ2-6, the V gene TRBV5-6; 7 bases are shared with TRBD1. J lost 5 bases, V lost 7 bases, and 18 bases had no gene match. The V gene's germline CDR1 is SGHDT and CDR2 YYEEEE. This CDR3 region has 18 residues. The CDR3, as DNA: TGTGCCAGCGGGGGTACGGGACAGTCCAGTTTTTGGGCCAACGTCCTGACTTTC. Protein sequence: CASGGTGQSSFWANVLTF.

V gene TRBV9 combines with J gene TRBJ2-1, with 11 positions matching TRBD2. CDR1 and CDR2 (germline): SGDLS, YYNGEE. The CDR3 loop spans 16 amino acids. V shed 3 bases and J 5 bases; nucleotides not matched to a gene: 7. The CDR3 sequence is CASSASGRTTNNEQFF. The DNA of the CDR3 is TGTGCCAGCAGCGCTAGCGGGAGGACGACTAACAATGAGCAGTTCTTC. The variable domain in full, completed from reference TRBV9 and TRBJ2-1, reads DSGVTQTPKHLITATGQRVTLRCSPRSGDLSVYWYQQSLDQGLQFLIQYYNGEERAKGNILERFSAQQFPDLHSELNLSSLELGDSALYFCASSASGRTTNNEQFFGPGTRLTVL.

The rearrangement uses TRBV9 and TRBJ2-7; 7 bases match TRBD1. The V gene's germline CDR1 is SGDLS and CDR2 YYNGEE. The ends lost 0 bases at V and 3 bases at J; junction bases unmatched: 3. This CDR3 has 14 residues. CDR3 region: CASSVGDRDYEQYF. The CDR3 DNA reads TGTGCCAGCAGCGTAGGCGACAGGGACTACGAGCAGTACTTC.

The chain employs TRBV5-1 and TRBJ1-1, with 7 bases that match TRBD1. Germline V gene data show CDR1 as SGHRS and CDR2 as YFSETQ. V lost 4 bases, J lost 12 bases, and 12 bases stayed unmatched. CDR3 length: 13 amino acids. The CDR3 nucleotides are TGCGCCAGCAGCGTTACAGGGGCTGATGATACTTTCTTT. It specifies CASSVTGADDTFF.

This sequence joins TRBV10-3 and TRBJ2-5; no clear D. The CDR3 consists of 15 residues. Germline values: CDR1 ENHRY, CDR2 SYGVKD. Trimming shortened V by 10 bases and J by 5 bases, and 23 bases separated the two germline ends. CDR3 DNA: TGTGCCACGCGAACCATCGGCGTGGGGTCGGAGACCCAGTACTTC. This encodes CATRTIGVGSETQYF.

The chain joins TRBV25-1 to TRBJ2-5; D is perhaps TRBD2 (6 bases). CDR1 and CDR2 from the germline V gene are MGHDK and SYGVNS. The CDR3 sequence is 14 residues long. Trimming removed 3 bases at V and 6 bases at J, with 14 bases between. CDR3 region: CASSDLAPGKTQYF. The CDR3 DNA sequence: TGTGCCAGCAGTGACCTAGCGCCCGGGAAGACCCAGTACTTC.

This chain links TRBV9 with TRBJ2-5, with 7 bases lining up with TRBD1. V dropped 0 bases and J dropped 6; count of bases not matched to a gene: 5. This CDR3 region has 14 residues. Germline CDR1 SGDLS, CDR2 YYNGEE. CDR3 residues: CASSVVRGLKTQYF. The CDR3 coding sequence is TGTGCCAGCAGCGTAGTGAGGGGGCTAAAGACCCAGTACTTC.

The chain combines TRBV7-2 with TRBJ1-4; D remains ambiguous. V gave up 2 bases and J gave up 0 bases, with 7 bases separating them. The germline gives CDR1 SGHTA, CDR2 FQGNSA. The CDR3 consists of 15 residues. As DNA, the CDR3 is TGTGCCAGCAGCTTATCAGCCACAACTAATGAAAAACTGTTTTTT. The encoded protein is CASSLSATTNEKLFF.

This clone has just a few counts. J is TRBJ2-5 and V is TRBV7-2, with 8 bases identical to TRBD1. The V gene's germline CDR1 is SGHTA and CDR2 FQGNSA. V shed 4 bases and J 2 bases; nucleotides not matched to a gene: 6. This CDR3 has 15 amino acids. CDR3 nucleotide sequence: TGTGCCAGCAGCTCGTGGGACAGGAGGCAAGAGACCCAGTACTTC. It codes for CASSSWDRRQETQYF. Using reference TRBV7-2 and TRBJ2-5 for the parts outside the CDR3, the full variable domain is GAGVSQSPSNKVTEKGKDVELRCDPISGHTALYWYRQSLGQGLEFLIYFQGNSAPDKSGLPSDRFSAERTGGSVSTLTIQRTQQEDSAVYLCASSSWDRRQETQYFGPGTRLLVL.

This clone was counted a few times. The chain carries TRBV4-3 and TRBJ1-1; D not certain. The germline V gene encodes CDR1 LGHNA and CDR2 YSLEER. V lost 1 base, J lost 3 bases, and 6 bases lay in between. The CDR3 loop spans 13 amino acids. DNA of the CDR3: TGCGCCAGCAGCCAAGCCCTAGACACTGAAGCTTTCTTT. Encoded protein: CASSQALDTEAFF.

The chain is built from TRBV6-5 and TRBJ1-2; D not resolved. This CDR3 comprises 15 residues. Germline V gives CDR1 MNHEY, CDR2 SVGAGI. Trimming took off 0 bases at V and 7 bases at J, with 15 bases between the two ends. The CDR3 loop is CASSYSVIGVGGYTF. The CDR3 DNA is TGTGCCAGCAGTTACTCGGTTATCGGGGTTGGTGGCTACACCTTC.

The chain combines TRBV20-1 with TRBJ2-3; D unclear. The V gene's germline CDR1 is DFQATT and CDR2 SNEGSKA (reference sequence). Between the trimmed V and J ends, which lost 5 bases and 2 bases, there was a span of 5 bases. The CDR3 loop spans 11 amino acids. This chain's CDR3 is CSAHLTDTQYF. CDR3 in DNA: TGCAGTGCTCACCTCACAGATACGCAGTATTTT.

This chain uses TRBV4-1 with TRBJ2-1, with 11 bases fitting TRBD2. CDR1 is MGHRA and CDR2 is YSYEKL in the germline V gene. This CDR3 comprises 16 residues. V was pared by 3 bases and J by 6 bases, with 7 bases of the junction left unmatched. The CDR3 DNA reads TGCGCCAGCAGCCACCTGGGACTAGCGGCTTCCAATGAGCAGTTCTTC. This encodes CASSHLGLAASNEQFF.

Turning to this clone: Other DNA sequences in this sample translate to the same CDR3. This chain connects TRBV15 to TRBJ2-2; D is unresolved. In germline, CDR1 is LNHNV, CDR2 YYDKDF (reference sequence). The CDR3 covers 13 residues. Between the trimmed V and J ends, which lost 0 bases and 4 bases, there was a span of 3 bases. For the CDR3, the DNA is TGTGCCACCAGCAGAGACATCACCGGGGAGCTGTTTTTT. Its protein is CATSRDITGELFF.